This is a list of T cell receptor beta chains from one sample in a study of blood T cell repertoires in COVID-19. Assay: immunoSEQ multiplex PCR; the TCRdb copy retains only in-frame clones and omits some. The repertoire holds about 220,000 clones, with around nine tenths as singletons. Sample: PBMCs or T cells enriched from blood (not recorded which). Source of these receptors: a woman between 45 and 60 years old with acute COVID-19. Each CDR3 is given without its conserved first and last residue.

j_call,v_call,cdr3_aa
TRBJ2-7,TRBV6-7,ASTHGETSAYEQY
TRBJ1-5,TRBV29-1,SVEVGGGQPQH
TRBJ2-2,TRBV18,ASSPRTPQKGAGGGTGELF
TRBJ2-3,TRBV9,ASSASGSVNTQY
TRBJ1-2,TRBV7-9,ASSFGQGEGYT
TRBJ2-7,TRBV9,ASSVGEREGTYEQY
TRBJ1-2,TRBV6-5,ASSYPGETGGYT
TRBJ2-3,TRBV7-3,ASSFTGTDTQY
TRBJ2-5,TRBV2,ASSLAGGVETQY
TRBJ1-2,TRBV24-1,ATSSGTQYGYT
TRBJ1-2,TRBV6-5,ASSYFPRGYGYT
TRBJ2-1,TRBV4-3,ASSQTPVGTDNEQF
TRBJ1-4,TRBV27,ASSLFSSDGNNEKLF
TRBJ1-5,TRBV5-1,ASSQQGNQPQH
TRBJ2-2,TRBV27,ASSFPGYGELF
TRBJ2-5,TRBV18,ASSPRVRGETQY
TRBJ1-3,TRBV7-9,ASSLVGRGSGNTIY
TRBJ1-5,TRBV28,ASSPTTGFGNQPQH
TRBJ1-2,TRBV18,ASSPSQGVGYT
TRBJ2-2,TRBV19,ASSIEGVGELF
TRBJ2-2,TRBV5-5,ASSLHDTGELF
TRBJ2-1,TRBV29-1,SATAGRGLVYNEQF
TRBJ1-1,TRBV25-1,ASRKGGGEAF
TRBJ2-2,TRBV7-3,ASSPGGGTGELF
TRBJ1-4,TRBV28,ASSGPGTGEKLF
TRBJ1-1,TRBV4-3,ASSQDWHRGYTEAF
TRBJ1-4,TRBV7-2,ASRQGLNEKLF
TRBJ1-5,TRBV15,ATSRPGQGRLFYSNQPQH
TRBJ2-4,TRBV19,ASSISRLAGAKNIQY